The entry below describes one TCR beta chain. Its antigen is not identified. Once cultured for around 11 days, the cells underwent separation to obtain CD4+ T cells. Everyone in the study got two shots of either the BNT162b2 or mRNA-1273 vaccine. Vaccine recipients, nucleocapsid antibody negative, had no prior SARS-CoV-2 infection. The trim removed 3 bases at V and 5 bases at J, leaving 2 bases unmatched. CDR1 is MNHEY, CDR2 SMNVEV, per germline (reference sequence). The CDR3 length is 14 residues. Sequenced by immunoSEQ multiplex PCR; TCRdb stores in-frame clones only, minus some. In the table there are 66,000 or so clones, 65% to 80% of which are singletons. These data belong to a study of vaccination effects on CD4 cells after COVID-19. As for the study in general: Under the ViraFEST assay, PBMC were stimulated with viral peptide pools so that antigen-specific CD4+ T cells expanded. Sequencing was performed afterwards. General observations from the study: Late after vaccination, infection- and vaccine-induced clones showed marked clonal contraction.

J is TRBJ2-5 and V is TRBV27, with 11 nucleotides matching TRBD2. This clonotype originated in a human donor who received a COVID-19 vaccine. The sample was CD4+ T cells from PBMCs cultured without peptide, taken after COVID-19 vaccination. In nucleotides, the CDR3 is TGTGCCAGCAGTTTTAGCGGGGGGGCGGAGACCCAGTACTTC. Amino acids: CASSFSGGAETQYF.